A selection of T cell receptor beta chains follows, all from one sample in a study of OX40 agonist ivuxolimab in advanced cancers. Assay: immunoSEQ multiplex PCR; the TCRdb copy retains only in-frame clones and omits some. The repertoire consists of 82,000 or so clones, with around 90% occurring once and the leading ten covering under 0.7%. The sequenced sample was CD4+ or CD8+ T cells sorted from blood, obtained in a trial of the OX40 agonist ivuxolimab. Receptors were obtained from an adult with an advanced solid tumor such as melanoma, head and neck, liver or kidney cancer. The CDR3 runs from the conserved cysteine through the conserved F or W. The order of the fields is V gene, D gene, CDR3 length, J gene, clone size, CDR3 protein, CDR3 DNA. The D gene is left open where the match is weak. Only some rows state a clone size, as once, few, many or a class for expanded clones.

TRBV20-1	-	11	TRBJ1-2	-	CSAPVLGGYTF	TGCAGTGCTCCCGTCTTAGGGGGCTACACCTTC
TRBV23-1	TRBD1	17	TRBJ2-7	-	CASSQTPFRTGGYEQYF	TGCGCCAGCAGTCAAACCCCATTCCGGACAGGGGGATACGAGCAGTACTTC
TRBV10-3	-	15	TRBJ1-3	-	CAISAPSRSGNTIYF	TGTGCCATCAGTGCACCTTCGCGCTCTGGAAACACCATATATTTT
TRBV5-1	-	14	TRBJ2-7	-	CASSSQGLVYEQYF	TGCGCCAGCAGCAGCCAGGGGTTGGTTTACGAGCAGTACTTC
TRBV6-1	-	16	TRBJ1-4	-	CASSEMGRATNEKLFF	TGTGCCAGCAGTGAAATGGGAAGGGCAACTAATGAAAAACTGTTTTTT
TRBV5-1	TRBD1	15	TRBJ1-4	-	CASSWTGALNEKLFF	TGCGCCAGCAGTTGGACAGGTGCCCTTAATGAAAAACTGTTTTTT
TRBV10-3	-	12	TRBJ1-2	-	CAITQNRDGYTF	TGTGCCATCACGCAAAACAGGGATGGCTACACCTTC
TRBV11-3	TRBD2	16	TRBJ2-3	-	CASRGSSGITADTQYF	TGTGCCAGCAGAGGATCTAGCGGGATAACCGCAGATACGCAGTATTTT
TRBV29-1	-	12	TRBJ2-5	-	CSVDNRQETQYF	TGCAGCGTTGATAACAGACAAGAGACCCAGTACTTC
TRBV2	-	12	TRBJ2-1	-	CASSGGWKPPFF	TGTGCCAGCAGTGGAGGTTGGAAACCCCCGTTCTTC
TRBV11-3	-	16	TRBJ2-5	few	CASSHETRMGQETQYF	TGTGCCAGCAGCCACGAGACGAGGATGGGTCAAGAGACCCAGTACTTC
TRBV20-1	-	11	TRBJ2-7	once	CSARDRPRQYF	TGCAGTGCTAGAGATCGGCCTAGGCAGTACTTC
TRBV7-9	TRBD2	15	TRBJ2-1	-	CASSFVSGRINEQFF	TGTGCCAGCAGCTTTGTTAGCGGGAGAATTAATGAGCAGTTCTTC
TRBV27	-	14	TRBJ2-3	-	CASSSRGGTDTQYF	TGTGCCAGCAGTTCCAGGGGCGGCACAGATACGCAGTATTTT
TRBV6-4	TRBD2	14	TRBJ2-3	-	CASSDRAGEDTQYF	TGTGCCAGCAGTGACCGAGCGGGGGAAGATACGCAGTATTTT
TRBV10-3	TRBD2	16	TRBJ2-5	-	CAISEGGLAGQETQYF	TGTGCCATCAGTGAAGGGGGACTAGCGGGGCAAGAGACCCAGTACTTC
TRBV29-1	TRBD2	14	TRBJ2-3	-	CSVVSGMMSDTQYF	TGCAGCGTTGTTAGCGGGATGATGTCCGATACGCAGTATTTT
TRBV28	-	14	TRBJ1-2	-	CASSPPGQNYGYTF	TGTGCCAGCAGTCCCCCCGGGCAGAACTATGGCTACACCTTC
TRBV2	-	17	TRBJ2-6	-	CASSEDRSGAGANVLTF	TGTGCCAGCAGTGAAGATCGCTCGGGGGCTGGGGCCAACGTCCTGACTTTC
TRBV29-1	-	10	TRBJ2-1	-	CSVGHNEQFF	TGCAGCGTCGGGCACAATGAGCAGTTCTTC
TRBV30	-	13	TRBJ1-3	-	CAWSRFSGNTIYF	TGTGCCTGGAGTAGGTTCTCTGGAAACACCATATATTTT
TRBV2	-	11	TRBJ2-3	-	CASSPGGTQYF	TGTGCCAGCAGTCCAGGCGGTACGCAGTATTTT
TRBV11-2	TRBD1	16	TRBJ2-7	-	CASSLGLQGAIYEQYF	TGTGCCAGCAGCTTAGGGCTACAGGGGGCGATTTACGAGCAGTACTTC
TRBV19	TRBD1	15	TRBJ1-5	-	CASRMGQGFYQPQHF	TGTGCCAGCAGAATGGGACAGGGGTTTTATCAGCCCCAGCATTTT
TRBV14	TRBD2	13	TRBJ2-1	-	CASSQVREAQQFF	TGTGCCAGCAGCCAAGTCCGGGAGGCGCAGCAGTTCTTC
TRBV5-1	-	15	TRBJ2-2	-	CASSLDNQKTGELFF	TGCGCCAGCAGCCTTGACAACCAGAAAACCGGGGAGCTGTTTTTT
TRBV19	TRBD1	15	TRBJ1-5	-	CASSTQQGTNQPQHF	TGTGCCAGTAGTACTCAACAGGGGACAAATCAGCCCCAGCATTTT
TRBV30	TRBD2	17	TRBJ2-3	-	CAWPLFGGRVGTDTQYF	TGTGCCTGGCCACTCTTTGGCGGGAGGGTGGGCACAGATACGCAGTATTTT
TRBV10-1	-	13	TRBJ2-3	-	CASSPHSTDTQYF	TGCGCCAGCAGTCCCCACAGTACGGATACGCAGTATTTT
TRBV7-9	TRBD1	15	TRBJ2-5	-	CASSLGTGSQETQYF	TGTGCCAGCAGCTTAGGGACAGGATCACAAGAGACCCAGTACTTC
TRBV5-1	-	13	TRBJ2-7	-	CASSSGQGYEQYF	TGCGCCAGCAGCTCTGGGCAAGGGTACGAGCAGTACTTC
TRBV11-1	TRBD2	12	TRBJ2-1	once	CASSVRGDEQFF	TGTGCCAGCAGCGTCCGGGGGGATGAGCAGTTCTTC
TRBV11-2	-	16	TRBJ1-6	few	CASSLQGGRLGSPLHF	TGTGCCAGCAGCTTACAAGGGGGACGTTTGGGTTCACCCCTCCACTTT
TRBV6-6	TRBD1	13	TRBJ1-2	-	CASSLQGSSGYTF	TGTGCCAGCAGTTTACAGGGGTCTAGTGGCTACACCTTC
TRBV10-3	-	12	TRBJ2-7	-	CAISVGVYEQYF	TGTGCCATCAGTGTTGGTGTCTACGAGCAGTACTTC
TRBV18	-	16	TRBJ2-5	-	CASSPNAAALGETQYF	TGTGCCAGCTCCCCTAACGCGGCGGCTTTGGGGGAGACCCAGTACTTC
TRBV11-2	-	15	TRBJ2-7	-	CASSLDHLPSYEQYF	TGTGCCAGCAGCTTAGATCACCTTCCCTCCTACGAGCAGTACTTC
TRBV9	TRBD1	15	TRBJ1-6	-	CASSGGTGTNSPLHF	TGTGCCAGCAGCGGAGGGACAGGTACTAATTCACCCCTCCACTTT
TRBV27	-	13	TRBJ2-5	-	CASMDKSLETQYF	TGTGCCAGCATGGACAAGAGTTTAGAGACCCAGTACTTC
TRBV11-3	TRBD1	14	TRBJ1-1	-	CASSARGGNTEAFF	TGTGCCAGCAGCGCCAGGGGGGGGAACACTGAAGCTTTCTTT
TRBV9	-	13	TRBJ2-3	few	CASSVGHRDTQYF	TGTGCCAGCAGCGTAGGTCACAGAGATACGCAGTATTTT
TRBV5-6	-	15	TRBJ1-5	-	CASSLWGDGNQPQHF	TGTGCCAGCAGCTTATGGGGGGATGGCAATCAGCCCCAGCATTTT
TRBV10-2	TRBD2	14	TRBJ2-4	once	CASSSREDKNIQYF	TGCGCCAGCAGTTCGCGGGAGGACAAAAACATTCAGTACTTC
TRBV6-1	-	13	TRBJ1-4	-	CASSVQVDEKLFF	TGTGCCAGCAGTGTACAGGTAGATGAAAAACTGTTTTTT
TRBV6-1	TRBD1	15	TRBJ2-1	-	CASSDRTGGAEAKFF	TGTGCCAGCAGTGATCGGACAGGGGGGGCGGAGGCAAAGTTCTTC
TRBV18	-	14	TRBJ2-5	-	CASSPRTVQETQYF	TGTGCCAGCTCACCCCGGACAGTCCAAGAGACCCAGTACTTC
TRBV19	-	15	TRBJ2-7	-	CASSIDGVNSYEQYF	TGTGCCAGTAGTATAGACGGGGTCAACTCCTACGAGCAGTACTTC
TRBV11-3	-	12	TRBJ2-1	-	CASSLVSSEQFF	TGTGCCAGCAGCTTAGTTTCTAGTGAGCAGTTCTTC
TRBV9	-	14	TRBJ1-1	-	CASSVDAGNTEAFF	TGTGCCAGCAGCGTAGATGCTGGGAACACTGAAGCTTTCTTT
TRBV11-3	TRBD2	18	TRBJ2-3	-	CASSQSMTSGSLIDTQYF	TGTGCCAGCAGCCAATCCATGACTAGCGGGAGCCTCATAGATACGCAGTATTTT
TRBV5-4	TRBD1	19	TRBJ1-2	-	CASSRGKDRGRFLGYGYTF	TGTGCCAGCAGCCGGGGGAAGGACAGGGGGAGGTTTTTGGGCTATGGCTACACCTTC